The T cell receptor (beta chain) described here comes from a study of blood T cell repertoires in COVID-19. Turning to the study itself: Sites in the United States, Italy and Spain provided acute and convalescent COVID-19 samples. The cDNA or gDNA used as material had been derived from T cells, B-cell-depleted T cells, or PBMCs.

Per the authors' pipeline: Quantification of nucleated cells was approximated via reference gene primer amplification. Sequencing was performed with immunoSEQ multiplex PCR; in TCRdb, only in-frame clones are kept and a portion is missing. The D gene and trimming were derived from the DNA, and the V and J assignments and clone size from that table. The sample includes under 400,000 clones, roughly 88% of them seen just once. Recruited during active infection, patients (from Seattle) were subsequently followed longitudinally. V was cut by 4 bases and J by 5 bases, with 18 bases left in between. Germline CDR1 reads SGHRS; CDR2 reads YFSETQ. The CDR3 is 15 amino acids.

The sequenced sample consisted of peripheral blood. V is TRBV5-1 and J is TRBJ1-1; maybe TRBD1 (6 bases). The TCR comes from a woman aged 25-40 years with COVID-19, enrolled during active disease. This CDR3 is CASSPGGGRGTEAFF. As DNA, the CDR3 is TGCGCCAGCAGCCCGGGAGGGGGTCGGGGGACTGAAGCTTTCTTT.